A single sample gave rise to the 3 T cell receptor beta chains below, sequenced in a study of T cells after somatic rescue of genetic block. Using immunoSEQ multiplex PCR, the repertoire was profiled, and TCRdb retains in-frame clones only, with some absent. This table has 60,000 to 90,000 clones, approximately 91% appearing once. Sample: peripheral blood mononuclear cells (PBMCs). The source of these receptors is a man aged 25-45 years.

The J gene is TRBJ1-1, the V gene TRBV10-2; maybe TRBD1 (6 bases). The CDR3 consists of 14 residues. Trimming pared 6 bases from V and 1 base from J, leaving 12 bases between. The germline CDR1 and CDR2 sequences are WSHSY and SAAADI. The CDR3 loop is CASRQGGPNTEAFF. In nucleotides, the CDR3 is TGCGCCAGCAGACAGGGAGGGCCGAACACTGAAGCTTTCTTT.

The chain combines TRBV7-2 with TRBJ2-3, with D perhaps TRBD2 (6 bases). V lost 3 bases and J lost 5, with 15 bases in between. The CDR3 is 15 residues long. Germline values: CDR1 SGHTA, CDR2 FQGNSA. This chain's CDR3 is CASSLNGRSQDTQYF. CDR3 in DNA: TGTGCCAGCAGCTTGAACGGGAGATCGCAAGATACGCAGTATTTT.

The chain uses TRBV30 and TRBJ1-5; D call uncertain. Germline V lookup: CDR1 GTSNPN, CDR2 SVGIG (reference sequence). The CDR3 loop spans 12 amino acids. V was clipped by 3 bases and J by 7 bases, with 10 bases between them. The CDR3 nucleotides read TGTGCCTGGAGCGATACGGTGCAGCCCCAGCATTTT. It specifies CAWSDTVQPQHF.